The following is a T cell receptor (beta chain) sequence with its context. The source of the sample is a study of cytotoxic CD8 clonotypes in ibrutinib-treated CLL. This CDR3 spans 14 amino acids. J gave up 8 bases and V 6 bases, and 7 bases lay outside the gene matches. Germline V CDR1 and CDR2: SGHVS, FQNEAQ. Investigators sought sequencing depths of between 1 in 200,000 and 1 in 1 million T cells. This table comes from immunoSEQ multiplex PCR, and its TCRdb copy is limited to in-frame clones, with some not included. This table has tens of thousands of clones, under 80% appearing once. The receptor's source is a human donor with chronic lymphocytic leukemia. V gene TRBV7-8 combines with J gene TRBJ1-4; TRBD1 matches 9 bases. The source was PBMCs, collected after 24 months of ibrutinib treatment. CDR3 loop: CASSSGQGHEKLFF. The CDR3, as DNA: TGTGCCAGCAGTTCAGGACAGGGGCACGAAAAACTGTTTTTT.